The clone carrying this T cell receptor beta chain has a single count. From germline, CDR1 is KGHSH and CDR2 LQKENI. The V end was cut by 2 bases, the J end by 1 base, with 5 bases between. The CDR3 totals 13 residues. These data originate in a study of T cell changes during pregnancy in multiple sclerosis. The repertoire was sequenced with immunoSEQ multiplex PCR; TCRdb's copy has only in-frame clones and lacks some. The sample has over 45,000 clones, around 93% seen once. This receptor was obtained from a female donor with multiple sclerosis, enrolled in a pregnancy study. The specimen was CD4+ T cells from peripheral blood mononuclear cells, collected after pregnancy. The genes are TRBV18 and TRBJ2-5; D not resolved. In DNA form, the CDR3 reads TGTGCCAGCTCACCAGGGCTCCAAGAGACCCAGTACTTC. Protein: CASSPGLQETQYF. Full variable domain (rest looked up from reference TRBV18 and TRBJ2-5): NAGVMQNPRHLVRRRGQEARLRCSPMKGHSHVYWYRQLPEEGLKFMVYLQKENIIDESGMPKERFSAEFPKEGPSILRIQQVVRGDSAAYFCASSPGLQETQYFGPGTRLLVL.